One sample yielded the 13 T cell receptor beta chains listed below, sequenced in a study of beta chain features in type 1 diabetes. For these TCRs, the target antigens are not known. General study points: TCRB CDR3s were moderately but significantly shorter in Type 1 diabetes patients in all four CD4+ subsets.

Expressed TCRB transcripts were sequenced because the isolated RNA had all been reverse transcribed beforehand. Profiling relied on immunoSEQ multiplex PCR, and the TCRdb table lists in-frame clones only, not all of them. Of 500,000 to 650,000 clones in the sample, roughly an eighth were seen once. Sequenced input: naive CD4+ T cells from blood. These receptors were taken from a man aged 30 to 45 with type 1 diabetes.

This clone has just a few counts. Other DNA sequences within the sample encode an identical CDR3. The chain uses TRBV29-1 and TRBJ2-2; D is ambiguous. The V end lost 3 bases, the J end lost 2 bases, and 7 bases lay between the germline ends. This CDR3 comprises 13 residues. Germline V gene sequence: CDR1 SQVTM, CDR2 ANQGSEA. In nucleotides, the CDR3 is TGCAGCGTTGACGCAGGAAACACCGGGGAGCTGTTTTTT. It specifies CSVDAGNTGELFF.

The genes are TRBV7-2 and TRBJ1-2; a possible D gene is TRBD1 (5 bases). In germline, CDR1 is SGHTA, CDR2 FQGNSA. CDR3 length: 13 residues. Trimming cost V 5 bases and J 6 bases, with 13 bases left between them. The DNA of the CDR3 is TGTGCCAGCAGCCCGACGGGGCAGGATGGCTACACCTTC. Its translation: CASSPTGQDGYTF.

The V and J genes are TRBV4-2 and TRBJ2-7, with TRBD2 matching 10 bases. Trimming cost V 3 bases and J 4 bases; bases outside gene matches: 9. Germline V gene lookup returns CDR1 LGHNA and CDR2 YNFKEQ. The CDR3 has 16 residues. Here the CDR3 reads CASSQISGGLPYEQYF. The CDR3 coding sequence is TGTGCCAGCAGCCAGATTAGCGGGGGGCTCCCTTACGAGCAGTACTTC.

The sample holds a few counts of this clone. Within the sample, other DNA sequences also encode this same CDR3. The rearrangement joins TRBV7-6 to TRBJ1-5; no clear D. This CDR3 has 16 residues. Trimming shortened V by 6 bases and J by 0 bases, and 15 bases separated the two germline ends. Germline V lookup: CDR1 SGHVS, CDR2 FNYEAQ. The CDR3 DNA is TGTGCCAGCAGTAAATCAGGTGTGAATAGCAATCAGCCCCAGCATTTT. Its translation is CASSKSGVNSNQPQHF.

CDR3 sequence (DNA): TGTGCCAGCAGCGCGGGACAGCCCAGCACAGATACGCAGTATTTT. As protein: CASSAGQPSTDTQYF. The rearrangement links TRBV9 to TRBJ2-3; 7 bases agree with TRBD1. Germline assignment: CDR1 SGDLS and CDR2 YYNGEE. The CDR3 runs 15 residues. V dropped 3 bases and J dropped 0; count of bases not matched to a gene: 4.

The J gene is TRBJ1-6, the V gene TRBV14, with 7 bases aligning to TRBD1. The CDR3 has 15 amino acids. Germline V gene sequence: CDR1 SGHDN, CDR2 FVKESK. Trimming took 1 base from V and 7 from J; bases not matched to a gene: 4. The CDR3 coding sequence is TGTGCCAGCAGCCAAGCGCGGACAGGCAATTCACCCCTCCACTTT. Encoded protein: CASSQARTGNSPLHF.

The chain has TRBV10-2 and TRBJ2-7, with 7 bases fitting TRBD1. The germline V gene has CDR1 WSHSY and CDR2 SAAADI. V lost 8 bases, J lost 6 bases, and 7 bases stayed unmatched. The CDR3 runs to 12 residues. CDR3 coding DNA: TGCGCCAGCGGACCGACAGGGCTCGAGCAGTACTTC. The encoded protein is CASGPTGLEQYF.

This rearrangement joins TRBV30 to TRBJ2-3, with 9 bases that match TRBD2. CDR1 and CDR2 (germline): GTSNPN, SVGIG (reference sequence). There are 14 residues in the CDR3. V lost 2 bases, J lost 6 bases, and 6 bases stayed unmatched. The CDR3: CAWSLGGGADTQYF. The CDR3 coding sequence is TGTGCCTGGAGTCTCGGCGGGGGGGCTGATACGCAGTATTTT.

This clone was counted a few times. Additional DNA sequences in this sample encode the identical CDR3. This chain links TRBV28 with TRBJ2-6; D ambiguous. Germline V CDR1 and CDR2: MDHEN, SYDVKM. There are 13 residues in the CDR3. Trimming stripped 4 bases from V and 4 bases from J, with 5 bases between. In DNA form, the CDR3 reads TGTGCCAGCAGTTCCCCCGGGGCCAACGTCCTGACTTTC. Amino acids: CASSSPGANVLTF. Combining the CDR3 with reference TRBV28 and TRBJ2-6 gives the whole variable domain DVKVTQSSRYLVKRTGEKVFLECVQDMDHENMFWYRQDPGLGLRLIYFSYDVKMKEKGDIPEGYSVSREKKERFSLILESASTNQTSMYLCASSSPGANVLTFGAGSRLTVL.

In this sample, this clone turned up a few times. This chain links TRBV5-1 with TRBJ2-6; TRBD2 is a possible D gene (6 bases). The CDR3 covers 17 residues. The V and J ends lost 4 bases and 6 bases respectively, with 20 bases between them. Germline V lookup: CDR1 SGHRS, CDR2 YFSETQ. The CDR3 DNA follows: TGCGCCAGCAGCCTGCGGGGAGCGCCTCTAATGGCCAACGTCCTGACTTTC. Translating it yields CASSLRGAPLMANVLTF.

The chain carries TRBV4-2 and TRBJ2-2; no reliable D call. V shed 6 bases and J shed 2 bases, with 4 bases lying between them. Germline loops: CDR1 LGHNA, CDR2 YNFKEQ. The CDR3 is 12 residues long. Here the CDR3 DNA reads TGTGCCAGCAGTCGAAACACCGGGGAGCTGTTTTTT. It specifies CASSRNTGELFF.

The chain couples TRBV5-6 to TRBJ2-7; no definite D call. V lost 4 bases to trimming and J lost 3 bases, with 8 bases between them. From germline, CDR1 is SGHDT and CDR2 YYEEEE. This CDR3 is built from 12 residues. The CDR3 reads CASSRQDYEQYF. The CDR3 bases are TGTGCCAGCAGCCGCCAAGACTACGAGCAGTACTTC.

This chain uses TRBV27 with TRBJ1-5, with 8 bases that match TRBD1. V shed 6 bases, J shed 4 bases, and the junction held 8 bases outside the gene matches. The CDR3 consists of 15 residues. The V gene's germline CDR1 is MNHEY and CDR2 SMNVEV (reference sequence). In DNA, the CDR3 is TGTGCCAGCAGCCCACGGACAGGGTGGAATCAGCCCCAGCATTTT. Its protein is CASSPRTGWNQPQHF.